The 10 T cell receptor beta chains below all came from one sample that was sequenced in a study of T cells in tuberculosis. TCRdb's table, derived via immunoSEQ multiplex PCR, lists solely in-frame clones and lacks some. The data show under 40,000 clones, with approximately 89% seen just once and about 2.2% held by the top ten. The sequenced sample consisted of PBMCs. Receptors originate from a donor between 5 and 29 years old with latent tuberculosis or without tuberculosis infection.

This chain connects TRBV5-1 to TRBJ1-2; a possible D gene is TRBD1 (5 bases). The CDR3 loop spans 13 amino acids. CDR1 and CDR2 (germline): SGHRS, YFSETQ. The germline V and J ends were trimmed by 6 bases and 4 bases, with 13 bases remaining between them. The CDR3 spells CASTQGSGYGYTF. The CDR3 nucleotides are TGCGCCAGCACCCAGGGCTCCGGCTATGGCTACACCTTC. Variable domain in full (rest from reference TRBV5-1 and TRBJ1-2): KAGVTQTPRYLIKTRGQQVTLSCSPISGHRSVSWYQQTPGQGLQFLFEYFSETQRNKGNFPGRFSGRQFSNSRSEMNVSTLELGDSALYLCASTQGSGYGYTFGSGTRLTVV.

On this clone: Mismatch with germline at one junction end may stem from a read error. The J gene is TRBJ2-3, the V gene TRBV6-5, with 11 bases that match TRBD2. Germline V lookup: CDR1 MNHEY, CDR2 SVGAGI. The CDR3 is 13 residues long. The CDR3 reads CSTSGSPGDTQYF. As DNA, the CDR3 is TGCAGTACTAGCGGGAGTCCTGGGGATACGCAGTATTTT.

The gene calls are TRBV6-5 and TRBJ2-1, with 8 bases identical to TRBD2. After removal of 5 bases from V and 5 bases from J, the junction contained 8 bases not matched to a gene. Germline V lookup: CDR1 MNHEY, CDR2 SVGAGI. The CDR3 covers 15 residues. CDR3 nucleotides: TGTGCCAGCAGTCACCAGGCGGGAGGCAACAATGAGCAGTTCTTC. This encodes CASSHQAGGNNEQFF.

The V call is TRBV28, the J call TRBJ2-7; TRBD1 matches 7 bases. From germline, CDR1 is MDHEN and CDR2 SYDVKM. This CDR3 is built from 17 residues. V shed 3 bases and J 0 bases; nucleotides not matched to a gene: 11. CDR3 coding DNA: TGTGCCAGCAGTTTTCCCCGGGAAGGGGACAGCTCCTACGAGCAGTACTTC. Protein sequence: CASSFPREGDSSYEQYF.

V and J are TRBV5-5 and TRBJ1-4; D is possibly TRBD1 (5 bases). The V gene's germline CDR1 is SGHKS and CDR2 YYEKEE (reference sequence). CDR3 length: 15 amino acids. V was trimmed by 4 bases and J by 5 bases, leaving 15 bases between them. The CDR3 sequence is CASSLATGVNEKLFF. The CDR3 DNA reads TGTGCCAGCAGCCTGGCGACGGGGGTGAATGAAAAACTGTTTTTT.

The chain uses TRBV10-3 and TRBJ2-1; 7 nucleotides line up with TRBD1. Germline V gives CDR1 ENHRY, CDR2 SYGVKD. CDR3 length: 14 residues. V shed 3 bases, J shed 5 bases, and the junction held 4 bases outside the gene matches. Here the CDR3 reads CAISEPDRNNEQFF. CDR3 in DNA: TGTGCCATCAGTGAACCGGACAGGAACAATGAGCAGTTCTTC.

The chain is built from TRBV28 and TRBJ1-1; TRBD1 is a possible D gene (5 bases). The germline V gene encodes CDR1 MDHEN and CDR2 SYDVKM. The CDR3 length is 14 residues. Trimming stripped 6 bases from V and 8 bases from J, with 19 bases between. As DNA, the CDR3 is TGTGCCAGCAGGGGGGGAGCTCTGCGACTCGAAGCTTTCTTT. Amino acid sequence: CASRGGALRLEAFF.

The V gene is TRBV9, the J gene TRBJ2-1; D call uncertain. V lost 3 bases to trimming and J lost 9 bases, with 13 bases between them. Germline loops: CDR1 SGDLS, CDR2 YYNGEE. This CDR3 region has 13 residues. The CDR3 DNA is TGTGCCAGCAGCGCCCGATTCCGCGGTGAGCAGTTCTTC. As protein: CASSARFRGEQFF.

The gene calls are TRBV5-4 and TRBJ2-4; D remains unclear. Germline CDR1 SGHNT, CDR2 YYREEE (reference sequence). Trimming removed 5 bases from V and 5 bases from J, with 11 bases in between. The CDR3 loop spans 13 amino acids. In DNA, the CDR3 is TGTGCCAGCAGTAGTCGGCAGGAAAACATTCAGTACTTC. This gives the protein CASSSRQENIQYF.

V gene TRBV5-1 combines with J gene TRBJ2-1, with 12 bases aligning to TRBD2. CDR1 and CDR2 (germline): SGHRS, YFSETQ. The CDR3 runs 17 residues. J gave up 12 bases and V 6 bases, and 19 bases lay outside the gene matches. Here the CDR3 reads CASTLTSGGLSIGVQFF. In DNA form, the CDR3 reads TGCGCCAGCACCCTGACTAGCGGGGGCTTATCGATTGGTGTGCAGTTCTTC.